This entry features one T cell receptor beta chain sequence. Germline CDR1 is SQVTM and CDR2 is ANQGSEA. The V gene end was trimmed by 7 bases and the J gene end by 4 bases; junction bases not matched to a gene: 5. CDR3 length: 12 residues. Residents of approximately 25 US areas, aged about 18 to 89 years, made up the participants. These data originate in a study of blood T cell repertoires in COVID-19. The protocol was immunoSEQ multiplex PCR, while the TCRdb copy is restricted to in-frame clones and leaves out a portion. The sample includes about 200,000 clones, 86% of them seen just once. The sequenced sample consisted of PBMCs or T cells enriched from blood (not recorded which). The source of this sequence is a man aged 40-50 years with acute COVID-19. The V call is TRBV29-1, the J call TRBJ1-1; 8 nucleotides match TRBD1. For the CDR3, the DNA is TGCAGCGCCACAGGGGGTATCACTGAAGCTTTCTTT. Amino acid sequence: CSATGGITEAFF.